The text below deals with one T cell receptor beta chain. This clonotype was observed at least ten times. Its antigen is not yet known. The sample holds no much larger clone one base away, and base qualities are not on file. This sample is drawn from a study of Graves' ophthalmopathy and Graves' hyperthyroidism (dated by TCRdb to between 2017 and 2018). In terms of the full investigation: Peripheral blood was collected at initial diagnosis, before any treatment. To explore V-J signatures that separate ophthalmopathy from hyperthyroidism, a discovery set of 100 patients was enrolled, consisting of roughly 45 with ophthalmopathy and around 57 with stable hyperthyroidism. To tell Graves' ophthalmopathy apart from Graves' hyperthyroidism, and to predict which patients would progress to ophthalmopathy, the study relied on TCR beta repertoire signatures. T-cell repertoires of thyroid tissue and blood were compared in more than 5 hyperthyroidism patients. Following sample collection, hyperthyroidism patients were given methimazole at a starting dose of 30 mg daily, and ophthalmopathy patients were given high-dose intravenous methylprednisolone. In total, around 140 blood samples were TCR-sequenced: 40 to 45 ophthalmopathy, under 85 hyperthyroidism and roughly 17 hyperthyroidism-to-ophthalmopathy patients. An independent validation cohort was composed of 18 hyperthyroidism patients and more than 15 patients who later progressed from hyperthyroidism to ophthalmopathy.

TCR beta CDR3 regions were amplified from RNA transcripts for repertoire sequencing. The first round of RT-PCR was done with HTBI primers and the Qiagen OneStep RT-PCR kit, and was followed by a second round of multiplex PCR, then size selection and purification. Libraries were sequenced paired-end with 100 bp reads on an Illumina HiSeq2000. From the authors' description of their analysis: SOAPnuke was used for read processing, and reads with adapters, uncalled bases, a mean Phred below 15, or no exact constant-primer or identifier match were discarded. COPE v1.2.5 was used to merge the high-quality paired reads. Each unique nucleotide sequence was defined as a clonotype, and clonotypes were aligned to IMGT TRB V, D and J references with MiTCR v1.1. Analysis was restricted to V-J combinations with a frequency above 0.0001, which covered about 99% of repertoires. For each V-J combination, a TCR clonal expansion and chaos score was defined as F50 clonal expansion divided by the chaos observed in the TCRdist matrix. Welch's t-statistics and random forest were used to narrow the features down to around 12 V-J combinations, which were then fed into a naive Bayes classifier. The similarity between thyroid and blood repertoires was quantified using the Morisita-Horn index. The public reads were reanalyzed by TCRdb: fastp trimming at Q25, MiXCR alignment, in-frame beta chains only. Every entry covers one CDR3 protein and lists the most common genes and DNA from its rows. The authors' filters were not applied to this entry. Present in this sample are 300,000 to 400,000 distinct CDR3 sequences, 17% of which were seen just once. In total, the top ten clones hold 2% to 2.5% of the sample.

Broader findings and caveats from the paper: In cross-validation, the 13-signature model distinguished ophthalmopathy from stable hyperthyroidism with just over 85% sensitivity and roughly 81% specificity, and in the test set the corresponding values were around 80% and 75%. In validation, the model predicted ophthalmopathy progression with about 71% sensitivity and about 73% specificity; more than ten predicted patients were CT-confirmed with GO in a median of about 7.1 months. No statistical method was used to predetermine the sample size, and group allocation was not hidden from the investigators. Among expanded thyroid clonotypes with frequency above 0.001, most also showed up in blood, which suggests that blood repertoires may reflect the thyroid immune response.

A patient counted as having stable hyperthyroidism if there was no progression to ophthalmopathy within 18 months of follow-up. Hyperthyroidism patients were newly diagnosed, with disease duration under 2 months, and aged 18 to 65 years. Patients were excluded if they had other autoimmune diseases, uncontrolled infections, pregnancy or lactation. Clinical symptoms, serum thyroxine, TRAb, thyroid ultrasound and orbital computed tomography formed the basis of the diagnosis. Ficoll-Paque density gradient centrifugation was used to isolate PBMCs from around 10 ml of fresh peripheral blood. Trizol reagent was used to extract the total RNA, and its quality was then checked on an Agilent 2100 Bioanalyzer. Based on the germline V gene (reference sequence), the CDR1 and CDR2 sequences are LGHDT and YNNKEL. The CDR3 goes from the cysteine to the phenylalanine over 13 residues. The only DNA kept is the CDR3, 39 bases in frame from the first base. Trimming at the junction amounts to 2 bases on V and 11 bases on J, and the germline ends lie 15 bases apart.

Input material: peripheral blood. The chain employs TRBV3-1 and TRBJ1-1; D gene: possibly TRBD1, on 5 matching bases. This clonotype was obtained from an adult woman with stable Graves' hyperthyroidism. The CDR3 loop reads CASSQPGGRDAFF. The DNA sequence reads TGTGCCAGCAGCCAACCGGGAGGCAGGGACGCTTTCTTT.